Below are 18 T cell receptor beta chains sequenced from a single sample in a study of post-analysis software for immune sequencing data (dated by TCRdb to 2013 to 2016). The protocol used for the library was PCR. Instrument used: Illumina HiSeq 2500. Unique molecular identifiers were incorporated into TCR beta cDNA libraries to reduce PCR and sequencing biases. Starting from the raw public reads, TCRdb applied fastp trimming at Q25, assembled clones with MiXCR and retained in-frame beta chains. Each entry is one CDR3 protein sequence, shown with its most common DNA and genes. This sample has almost 700,000 distinct CDR3 sequences in its table, and about 60% of those were observed once. Approximately 11% of the sample is in the top ten clones. The investigation overall reported the following: Patients showed significantly higher frequencies than controls for about 5 TRBV segments, among them TRBV5-6, TRBV5-1 and TRBV20-1.

No antigens are known for them. Sequencing input: blood. These receptors all come from a girl aged 2 to 10 with multiple sclerosis.

The chain combines TRBV4-3 with TRBJ1-2; D uncertain. V was cut by 0 bases and J by 0 bases, with 14 bases left in between. CDR1 is LGHNA, CDR2 YSLEER, per germline. There are 17 residues in the CDR3. The CDR3 DNA sequence: TGCGCCAGCAGCCAAGATTGGGCCCCCGGAGCTAACTATGGCTACACCTTC. Encoded protein: CASSQDWAPGANYGYTF.

Of note for this clonotype: The junction differs from germline at one of its ends, possibly a read error. The J gene is TRBJ2-1, the V gene TRBV11-2; TRBD2 is a possible D gene (6 bases). The CDR3 loop spans 13 amino acids. Germline V gene sequence: CDR1 SGHAT, CDR2 FQNNGV. This chain's CDR3 is CGSGRSSHNEQFF. The CDR3 nucleotides read TGTGGGTCTGGGAGGAGCTCCCACAATGAGCAGTTCTTC.

This chain connects TRBV29-1 to TRBJ2-7; TRBD1 matches at 7 bases. The CDR3 spans 11 residues. Trimming removed 5 bases from V and 9 bases from J; junction bases left unmatched: 7. Germline values: CDR1 SQVTM, CDR2 ANQGSEA. The chain's CDR3 is CSVHTGDRQYF. Written as DNA, the CDR3 is TGCAGCGTTCATACAGGGGATCGGCAGTACTTC.

The rearrangement links TRBV20-1 to TRBJ2-4; D call uncertain. The germline gives CDR1 DFQATT, CDR2 SNEGSKA (reference sequence). The V end was cut by 1 base, the J end by 1 base, with 14 bases between. The CDR3 loop spans 16 amino acids. The CDR3 protein is CSARVKGLGAKNIQYF. The CDR3 region has the DNA TGCAGTGCTAGAGTTAAAGGGTTGGGGGCCAAAAACATTCAGTACTTC.

This chain connects TRBV7-2 to TRBJ1-1; no reliable D call. V dropped 2 bases and J dropped 7 bases, with 8 bases sitting between them. The length of the CDR3 is 12 residues. Per the germline V gene, CDR1 is SGHTA and CDR2 is FQGNSA. CDR3 DNA: TGTGCCAGCAGCTTAACACCCGGTGAAGCTTTCTTT. It yields the protein CASSLTPGEAFF.

J is TRBJ1-2 and V is TRBV5-1; no clear D gene. The germline V gene encodes CDR1 SGHRS and CDR2 YFSETQ. This CDR3 contains 12 residues. Trimming took 3 bases from V and 7 from J, leaving 10 bases between them. The CDR3 sequence: CASSSGPVGYTF. The CDR3 region has the DNA TGCGCCAGCAGCTCCGGTCCAGTTGGCTACACCTTC.

This clonotype was recorded a few times. The chain combines TRBV7-2 with TRBJ1-2; perhaps TRBD1 as D (6 bases). Per germline, CDR1 SGHTA and CDR2 FQGNSA. Trimming pared 3 bases from V and 0 bases from J, leaving 11 bases between. The CDR3 spans 15 residues. The CDR3 nucleotides read TGTGCCAGCAGCTTTAGACGACAGGCTAACTATGGCTACACCTTC. It translates to CASSFRRQANYGYTF.

The rearrangement links TRBV12-3 or TRBV12-4 to TRBJ2-7; D gene unclear. With 3 bases removed from V and 2 bases from J, the gap between germline ends came to 11 bases. This CDR3 is built from 14 residues. The CDR3 loop reads CASSFRPRPYEQYF. CDR3 nucleotides: TGTGCCAGCAGTTTCCGGCCAAGACCCTACGAGCAGTACTTC.

This chain uses TRBV29-1 with TRBJ2-7, with D perhaps matching TRBD1 (5 bases). The V end was cut by 2 bases, the J end by 2 bases, with 7 bases between. The CDR3 is 12 amino acids. Germline lookup yields CDR1 SQVTM and CDR2 ANQGSEA. The CDR3 coding sequence is TGCAGCGTTGAAAGGGGCGCCTACGAGCAGTACTTC. This encodes CSVERGAYEQYF.

This clonotype has only a few counts. V usage is TRBV25-1 and J usage is TRBJ2-4; tentatively, D is TRBD1 (5 bases). TRBJ2-7 matches the DNA end more closely, so the J call is doubtful. Germline CDR1 MGHDK, CDR2 SYGVNS. This CDR3 spans 14 amino acids. The DNA for the CDR3 is TGTGCCAGCAGTGAGGCAGGGCTGAGCTACGAGCAGTACTTC. It codes for CASSEAGLSYEQYF.

The gene calls are TRBV29-1 and TRBJ1-2, with TRBD1 identical over 8 bases. CDR3 length: 14 amino acids. Unmatched junction bases numbered 7, after V lost 3 bases and J lost 4 bases. Germline loops: CDR1 SQVTM, CDR2 ANQGSEA. DNA for the CDR3: TGCAGCGTTGATCCCCCGACAGGGGCCTATGGCTACACCTTC. This gives the protein CSVDPPTGAYGYTF.

This clonotype occurred a few times. This chain joins TRBV20-1 and TRBJ2-7; D is unresolved. The CDR3 totals 13 residues. Germline values: CDR1 DFQATT, CDR2 SNEGSKA (reference sequence). Trimming removed 2 bases at V and 0 bases at J, with 8 bases between. CDR3 DNA sequence: TGCAGTGCTAGAATGGCGGCCTCCTACGAGCAGTACTTC. Translating it yields CSARMAASYEQYF.

V gene TRBV5-1 combines with J gene TRBJ2-3; 8 positions agree with TRBD1. The trim removed 10 bases at V and 2 bases at J, leaving 9 bases unmatched. The CDR3 consists of 14 residues. Germline V lookup: CDR1 SGHRS, CDR2 YFSETQ. This chain's CDR3 is CAGNQGANTDTQYF. CDR3 DNA: TGCGCCGGCAATCAGGGGGCTAACACAGATACGCAGTATTTT.

The V gene is TRBV7-9, the J gene TRBJ2-1, with D maybe TRBD2 (6 bases). Germline V gene lookup returns CDR1 SEHNR and CDR2 FQNEAQ (reference sequence). V was shortened by 5 bases and J by 3 bases, with 17 bases between the two germline ends. The CDR3 contains 16 residues. The CDR3 DNA reads as TGTGCCAGCAGCCATTCCCCCGGGGGAGACTACAATGAGCAGTTCTTC. As protein: CASSHSPGGDYNEQFF.

The chain is built from TRBV5-6 and TRBJ1-2; D call uncertain. Trimming left V 0 bases short and J 8 bases short, with 8 bases between. Germline CDR1 and CDR2: SGHDT and YYEEEE. CDR3 length: 12 residues. CDR3 residues: CASSLGAGGYTF. As DNA, the CDR3 is TGTGCCAGCAGCTTGGGGGCAGGCGGCTACACCTTC.

J is TRBJ2-5 and V is TRBV7-9; 11 nucleotides match TRBD1. CDR1 and CDR2 (germline): SEHNR, FQNEAQ (reference sequence). This CDR3 spans 15 amino acids. V was clipped by 4 bases and J by 4 bases; unmatched bases: 5. As DNA, the CDR3 is TGTGCCAGCAGCTCCACCGGGACAGGGGGAGAGACCCAGTACTTC. Translation gives CASSSTGTGGETQYF.

The chain links TRBV29-1 to TRBJ2-2; D unclear. In germline, CDR1 is SQVTM, CDR2 ANQGSEA. The V and J ends lost 4 bases and 2 bases respectively, with 11 bases between them. The CDR3 sequence is 14 residues long. The DNA for the CDR3 is TGCAGCGTTGCGGTTTACAGAAACACCGGGGAGCTGTTTTTT. Translated, it gives CSVAVYRNTGELFF.

In its sample, this clonotype was seen once. The gene calls are TRBV29-1 and TRBJ1-4; TRBD1 matches at 10 bases. This CDR3 contains 13 residues. CDR1 is SQVTM, CDR2 ANQGSEA, per germline. V lost 4 bases, J lost 8 bases, and 4 bases stayed unmatched. CDR3 DNA sequence: TGCAGCGTTGCGGACAGGGGGAAAGAAAAACTGTTTTTT. Protein product: CSVADRGKEKLFF. Filled out from reference TRBV29-1 and TRBJ1-4, the complete variable domain reads SAVISQKPSRDICQRGTSLTIQCQVDSQVTMMFWYRQQPGQSLTLIATANQGSEATYESGFVIDKFPISRPNLTFSTLTVSNMSPEDSSIYLCSVADRGKEKLFFGSGTQLSVL.